This T cell receptor beta chain was obtained from a study of beta chain features in type 1 diabetes. Overall study results and limits: For type 1 diabetes patients, VDJ junctions showed fewer insertions and more deletions. Within patients, naive, central memory and Treg TCRB repertoires seemed more similar than within healthy donors. Type 1 diabetes patients had moderately but significantly shorter TCRB CDR3s in all four CD4+ subsets.

V shed 11 bases and J shed 9 bases, with 7 bases lying between them. Per germline, CDR1 WNHNN and CDR2 SYGVQD (reference sequence). The CDR3 sequence is 8 residues long. Each of the CD4+ naive, central memory, regulatory and stem cell-like memory populations was sorted via CD45RO/CCR7/CD25/CD127/CD95/CD27. Each sorted population was over 98% pure. The sequenced template was cDNA made from the entire isolated RNA. Repertoires were generated with immunoSEQ multiplex PCR, while TCRdb's copy carries only in-frame clones and drops some. Of about 280,000 clones listed, approximately 15% are singletons. This clone was counted a few times. What it binds is unknown.

This chain uses TRBV10-1 with TRBJ1-2; D not resolved. Sample: naive CD4+ T cells from blood. The receptor was derived from a man younger than 35 with type 1 diabetes. CDR3 nucleotide sequence: TGCGCCGGAGCACGCTACACCTTC. As protein: CAGARYTF.